Following are 23 T cell receptor beta chains from one sample sequenced in a study of post-analysis software for immune sequencing data. Study results and caveats: Patients showed TRBV5-6, TRBV5-1 and TRBV20-1 among about five TRBV segments more frequent than in controls.

For these TCRs, the target antigens are not known. Included in the TCR beta cDNA libraries were unique molecular identifiers. Each CDR3 protein is one row after TCRdb ran MiXCR on the PCR reads. Among fewer than 850,000 distinct CDR3 sequences listed, about 45% were seen once. Sequences were obtained from blood. The origin of the receptors is a girl between 5 and 17 years old with multiple sclerosis.

The chain links TRBV6-1 to TRBJ1-5, with D perhaps TRBD1 (6 bases). The germline gives CDR1 MNHNS, CDR2 SASEGT. The CDR3 spans 15 residues. The V and J ends lost 1 base and 7 bases respectively, with 14 bases between them. The CDR3 here is CASSEVSGANQPQHF. As DNA, the CDR3 is TGTGCCAGCAGTGAAGTTTCAGGGGCGAACCAGCCCCAGCATTTT.

The V gene is TRBV11-2, the J gene TRBJ1-2; no reliable D call. The CDR3 has 16 residues. V gave up 0 bases and J gave up 6 bases, with 17 bases separating them. From germline, CDR1 is SGHAT and CDR2 FQNNGV. CDR3 bases: TGTGCCAGCAGCTTAGAGACCGCTACAAGAAGCGATGGCTACACCTTC. Its protein is CASSLETATRSDGYTF.

This chain uses TRBV5-1 with TRBJ2-5; D is possibly TRBD1 or TRBD2 (5 bases each). In germline, CDR1 is SGHRS, CDR2 YFSETQ. V was trimmed by 3 bases and J by 4 bases, leaving 10 bases between them. This CDR3 has 13 amino acids. For the CDR3, the DNA is TGCGCCAGCAGCTGGGACCTTCGAGAGACCCAGTACTTC. Amino acid sequence: CASSWDLRETQYF.

The chain has TRBV6-5 and TRBJ2-1; the D call may be TRBD1 or TRBD2 (6 bases each). The CDR3 contains 15 residues. In germline, CDR1 is MNHEY, CDR2 SVGAGI. V lost 2 bases and J 3 bases, leaving 11 bases between the germline ends. The CDR3 DNA sequence: TGTGCCAGCAGTTACGGAGGGGGAGGCTACAATGAGCAGTTCTTC. This gives the protein CASSYGGGGYNEQFF.

This clonotype was counted only a few times. The chain has TRBV29-1 and TRBJ1-5; possible D gene TRBD1, 5 bases. The ends were cut back, 6 bases at V and 5 bases at J, with 17 bases in the middle. The CDR3 runs to 14 residues. Germline lookup yields CDR1 SQVTM and CDR2 ANQGSEA. DNA of the CDR3: TGCAGCGTAGTGACAGACACTCCGGATCAGCCCCAGCATTTT. It translates to CSVVTDTPDQPQHF.

V usage is TRBV6-5 and J usage is TRBJ1-1, with TRBD1 as a possible D gene (5 bases). CDR3 size: 14 residues. In germline, CDR1 is MNHEY, CDR2 SVGAGI. V dropped 7 bases and J dropped 3 bases, with 15 bases sitting between them. The chain's CDR3 is CASTNIGTYTEAFF. The CDR3 nucleotides are TGTGCCAGCACAAACATCGGGACCTACACTGAAGCTTTCTTT.

CDR3: CASSVYSGNNEQFF. The CDR3 DNA reads TGTGCCAGCAGCGTATACAGCGGGAACAATGAGCAGTTCTTC. The chain employs TRBV9 and TRBJ2-1; 7 nucleotides line up with TRBD2. J lost 5 bases, V lost 1 base, and 3 bases had no gene match. CDR1 and CDR2 from the germline V gene are SGDLS and YYNGEE. The length of the CDR3 is 14 residues.

This clonotype came up a few times. The rearrangement uses TRBV5-1 and TRBJ2-3; D not certain. Trimming left V 0 bases short and J 6 bases short, with 14 bases between. Germline CDR1 and CDR2: SGHRS and YFSETQ. This CDR3 is 15 amino acids long. The DNA of the CDR3 is TGCGCCAGCAGCTTGGAGTATCGGGCCGCGGATACGCAGTATTTT. The encoded protein is CASSLEYRAADTQYF.

This clonotype was picked up a small number of times. J is TRBJ1-5 and V is TRBV24-1, with TRBD1 matching over 8 bases. Germline CDR1 reads KGHDR; CDR2 reads SFDVKD. With 10 bases clipped from V and 6 bases from J, the junction kept 7 bases outside the gene matches. CDR3 size: 13 residues. The chain's CDR3 is CATGQGEGQPQHF. The CDR3 nucleotides read TGTGCCACAGGACAGGGCGAGGGTCAGCCCCAGCATTTT.

This sequence joins TRBV7-2 and TRBJ2-7; no clear D. The germline V and J ends were trimmed by 1 base and 2 bases, with 9 bases remaining between them. Per the germline V gene, CDR1 is SGHTA and CDR2 is FQGNSA. The CDR3 is 14 residues long. The CDR3 nucleotides are TGTGCCAGCAGCTTAGTCCCGGAGACCTACGAGCAGTACTTC. It is translated as CASSLVPETYEQYF.

This clonotype has a handful of counts. The chain links TRBV27 to TRBJ1-2; 7 nucleotides match TRBD1. The junction had 9 bases not matched to a gene; V was cut back by 4 bases and J by 1 base. The CDR3 runs to 16 residues. Germline assignment: CDR1 MNHEY and CDR2 SMNVEV (reference sequence). The CDR3 DNA sequence: TGTGCCAGCAGTTCGCAGACAGGGCTTTTTAACTATGGCTACACCTTC. It encodes CASSSQTGLFNYGYTF.

In this sample, this clonotype turned up a few times. The chain employs TRBV4-2 and TRBJ1-5; D call uncertain. Germline V lookup: CDR1 LGHNA, CDR2 YNFKEQ. The CDR3 extends over 16 amino acids. V shed 0 bases and J shed 5 bases, with 14 bases lying between them. CDR3 residues: CASSQEQTLLYQPQHF. CDR3 coding DNA: TGTGCCAGCAGCCAAGAACAGACCCTCCTTTATCAGCCCCAGCATTTT.

The chain uses TRBV4-1 and TRBJ2-1, with TRBD2 identical over 14 bases. There are 16 residues in the CDR3. Germline loops: CDR1 MGHRA, CDR2 YSYEKL. J lost 9 bases, V lost 5 bases, and 9 bases had no gene match. The CDR3 reads CASSWAGLAGEGEQFF. CDR3 DNA sequence: TGCGCCAGCAGCTGGGCGGGACTAGCGGGAGAGGGTGAGCAGTTCTTC.

The rearrangement joins TRBV20-1 to TRBJ1-4, with 7 bases aligning to TRBD1. Germline trimming cut 3 bases from V and 5 bases from J; bases unmatched to any gene: 9. The CDR3 is made up of 15 amino acids. Germline V CDR1 and CDR2: DFQATT, SNEGSKA (reference sequence). Here the CDR3 DNA reads TGCAGTGCTAGGTTTACAGGGGCCTTAAATGAAAAACTGTTTTTT. Protein product: CSARFTGALNEKLFF.

The chain has TRBV7-9 and TRBJ2-7; 9 bases are a match to TRBD2. CDR3 length: 17 residues. The germline V gene encodes CDR1 SEHNR and CDR2 FQNEAQ (reference sequence). The V segment lost 5 bases and the J segment 0 bases; nucleotides outside the gene matches: 11. The CDR3 here is CASSQTALAGSSYEQYF. In nucleotides, the CDR3 is TGTGCCAGCAGCCAAACGGCCCTAGCGGGAAGCTCCTACGAGCAGTACTTC. Full variable domain (missing parts from reference TRBV7-9 and TRBJ2-7): DTGVSQNPRHKITKRGQNVTFRCDPISEHNRLYWYRQTLGQGPEFLTYFQNEAQLEKSRLLSDRFSAERPKGSFSTLEIQRTEQGDSAMYLCASSQTALAGSSYEQYFGPGTRLTVT.

The chain employs TRBV20-1 and TRBJ2-6, with unresolved D. Germline V gives CDR1 DFQATT, CDR2 SNEGSKA (reference sequence). This CDR3 is built from 16 residues. V shed 0 bases and J shed 0 bases, with 9 bases lying between them. CDR3 DNA: TGCAGTGCTAGAGACCCAGAGAGCTCTGGGGCCAACGTCCTGACTTTC. It specifies CSARDPESSGANVLTF.

This chain joins TRBV4-3 and TRBJ2-1, with D tentatively TRBD1 (6 bases). Germline lookup yields CDR1 LGHNA and CDR2 YSLEER. CDR3 length equals 14 residues. The ends were cut back, 0 bases at V and 6 bases at J, with 9 bases in the middle. The chain's CDR3 is CASSQDQGSNEQFF. In DNA form, the CDR3 reads TGCGCCAGCAGCCAAGATCAGGGGAGCAATGAGCAGTTCTTC.

This clonotype was found a few times. The chain employs TRBV6-1 and TRBJ2-1; D is ambiguous. V lost 7 bases and J lost 8, with 18 bases in between. The CDR3 runs to 14 residues. The germline V gene has CDR1 MNHNS and CDR2 SASEGT. The CDR3 sequence is CASNPATPWDEQFF. The CDR3 DNA reads as TGTGCCAGCAATCCAGCGACCCCCTGGGATGAGCAGTTCTTC.

This clonotype has more than one count but fewer than ten. The chain employs TRBV5-6 and TRBJ2-1; maybe TRBD2 (6 bases). Germline V gives CDR1 SGHDT, CDR2 YYEEEE. V was cut by 4 bases and J by 12 bases, with 17 bases left in between. This CDR3 contains 13 residues. Here the CDR3 reads CASSPDRPEGQFF. The CDR3 DNA follows: TGTGCCAGCAGCCCTGACCGACCGGAGGGGCAGTTCTTC.

Here the CDR3 reads CASRLGPGDTGELFF. The CDR3 region has the DNA TGTGCCAGCAGGCTCGGTCCCGGGGACACCGGGGAGCTGTTTTTT. This rearrangement joins TRBV28 to TRBJ2-2; tentative D call: TRBD2 (5 bases). Germline loops: CDR1 MDHEN, CDR2 SYDVKM. The CDR3 is 15 amino acids. V was shortened by 6 bases and J by 3 bases, with 14 bases between the two germline ends. Complete variable domain (other parts from reference TRBV28 and TRBJ2-2): DVKVTQSSRYLVKRTGEKVFLECVQDMDHENMFWYRQDPGLGLRLIYFSYDVKMKEKGDIPEGYSVSREKKERFSLILESASTNQTSMYLCASRLGPGDTGELFFGEGSRLTVL.

The rearrangement joins TRBV9 to TRBJ2-2; 7 bases line up with TRBD1. The length of the CDR3 is 15 residues. The junction had 6 bases not matched to a gene; V was cut back by 4 bases and J by 3 bases. CDR1 and CDR2 (germline): SGDLS, YYNGEE. The CDR3 sequence is CASSPRDSDTGELFF. The CDR3 nucleotides read TGTGCCAGCAGCCCTCGGGACAGCGACACCGGGGAGCTGTTTTTT. Complete variable domain (other parts from reference TRBV9 and TRBJ2-2): DSGVTQTPKHLITATGQRVTLRCSPRSGDLSVYWYQQSLDQGLQFLIQYYNGEERAKGNILERFSAQQFPDLHSELNLSSLELGDSALYFCASSPRDSDTGELFFGEGSRLTVL.

This clonotype was seen only a few times. This chain connects TRBV20-1 to TRBJ2-1; D is unresolved. This CDR3 region has 12 residues. CDR1 DFQATT and CDR2 SNEGSKA come from the germline V gene (reference sequence). V was clipped by 8 bases and J by 4 bases, with 12 bases between them. The CDR3 nucleotides read TGCAGTTCCTTCGGGCGATACAATGAGCAGTTCTTC. Encoded protein: CSSFGRYNEQFF.

This clonotype was observed a handful of times. V gene TRBV20-1 combines with J gene TRBJ1-5; D gene unclear. This CDR3 has 10 residues. The germline V gene has CDR1 DFQATT and CDR2 SNEGSKA (reference sequence). V dropped 3 bases and J dropped 8 bases, with 5 bases sitting between them. Here the CDR3 DNA reads TGCAGTGCTAGGCGGGAGCCCCAGCATTTT. This translates into CSARREPQHF.